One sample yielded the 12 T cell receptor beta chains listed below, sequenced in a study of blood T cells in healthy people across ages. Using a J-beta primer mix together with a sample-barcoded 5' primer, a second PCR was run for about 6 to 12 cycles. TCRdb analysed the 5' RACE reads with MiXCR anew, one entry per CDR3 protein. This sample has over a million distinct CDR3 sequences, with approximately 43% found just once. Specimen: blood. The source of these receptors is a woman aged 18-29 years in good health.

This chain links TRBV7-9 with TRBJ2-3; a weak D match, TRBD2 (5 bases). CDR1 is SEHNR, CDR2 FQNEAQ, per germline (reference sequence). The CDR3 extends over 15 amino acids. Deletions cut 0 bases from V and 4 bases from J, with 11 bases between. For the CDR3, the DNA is TGTGCCAGCAGCTTAGCGGGAGCTCTCGCAGATACGCAGTATTTT. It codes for CASSLAGALADTQYF.

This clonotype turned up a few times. The CDR3 sequence is CSVVAPMYNEQFF. The DNA for the CDR3 is TGCAGCGTAGTAGCACCGATGTACAATGAGCAGTTCTTC. J is TRBJ2-1 and V is TRBV29-1, with no clear D. V lost 6 bases to trimming and J lost 4 bases, with 13 bases between them. Looked up from germline, CDR1 is SQVTM and CDR2 is ANQGSEA. The CDR3 spans 13 residues.

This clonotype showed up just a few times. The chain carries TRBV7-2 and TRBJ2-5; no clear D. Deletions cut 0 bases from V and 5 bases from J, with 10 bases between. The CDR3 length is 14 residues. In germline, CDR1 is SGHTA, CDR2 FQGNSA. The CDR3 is CASSLALRSETQYF. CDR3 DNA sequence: TGTGCCAGCAGCTTAGCGCTCAGGTCGGAGACCCAGTACTTC.

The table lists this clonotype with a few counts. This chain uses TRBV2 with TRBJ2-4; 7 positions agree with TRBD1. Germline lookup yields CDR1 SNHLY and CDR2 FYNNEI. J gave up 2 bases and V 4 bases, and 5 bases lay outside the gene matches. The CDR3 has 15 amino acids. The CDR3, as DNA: TGTGCCAGCAGTGCTGACAGGGTGTCCAAAAACATTCAGTACTTC. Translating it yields CASSADRVSKNIQYF.

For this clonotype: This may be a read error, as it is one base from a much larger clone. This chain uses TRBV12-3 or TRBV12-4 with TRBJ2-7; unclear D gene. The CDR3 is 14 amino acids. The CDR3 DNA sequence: TGTGCCAGCAGTTTAGGCGGATTATCCTACGAGCTGTACTTC. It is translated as CASSLGGLSYELYF.

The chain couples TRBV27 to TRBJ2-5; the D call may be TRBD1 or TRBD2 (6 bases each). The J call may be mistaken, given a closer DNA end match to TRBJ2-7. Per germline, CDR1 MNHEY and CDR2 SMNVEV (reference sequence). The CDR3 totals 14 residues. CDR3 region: CASQTFRGQYEQYF. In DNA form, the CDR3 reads TGTGCCAGCCAAACTTTTCGGGGGCAATACGAGCAGTACTTC.

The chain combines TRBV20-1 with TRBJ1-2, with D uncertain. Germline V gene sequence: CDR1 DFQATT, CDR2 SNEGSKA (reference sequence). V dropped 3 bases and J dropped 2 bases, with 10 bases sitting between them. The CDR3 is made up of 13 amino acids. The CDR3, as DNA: TGCAGTGCTAGTCTTGCGGGAAACTATGGCTACACCTTC. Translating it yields CSASLAGNYGYTF.

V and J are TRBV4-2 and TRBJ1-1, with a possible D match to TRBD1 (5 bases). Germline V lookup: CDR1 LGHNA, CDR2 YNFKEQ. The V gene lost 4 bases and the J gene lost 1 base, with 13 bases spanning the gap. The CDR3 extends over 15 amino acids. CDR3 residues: CASSPTGTRNTEAFF. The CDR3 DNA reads TGTGCCAGCAGCCCTACCGGGACGAGGAACACTGAAGCTTTCTTT.

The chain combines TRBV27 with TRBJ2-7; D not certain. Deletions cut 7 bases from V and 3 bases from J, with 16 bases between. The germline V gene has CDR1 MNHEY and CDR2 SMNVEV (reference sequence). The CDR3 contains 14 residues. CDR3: CASNAGSTLYEQYF. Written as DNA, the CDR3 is TGTGCCAGCAACGCAGGTTCGACTCTCTACGAGCAGTACTTC.

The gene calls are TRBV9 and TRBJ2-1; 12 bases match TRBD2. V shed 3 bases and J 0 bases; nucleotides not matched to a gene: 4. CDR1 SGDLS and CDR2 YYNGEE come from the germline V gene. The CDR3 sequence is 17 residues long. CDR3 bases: TGTGCCAGCAGCGGAGGACTAGCGGGATACTCCTACAATGAGCAGTTCTTC. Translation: CASSGGLAGYSYNEQFF.

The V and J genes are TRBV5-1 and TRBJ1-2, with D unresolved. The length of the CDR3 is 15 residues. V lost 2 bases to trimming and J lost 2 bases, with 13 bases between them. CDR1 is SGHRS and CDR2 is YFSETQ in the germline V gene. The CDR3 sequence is CASSFLLGPNYGYTF. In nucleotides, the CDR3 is TGCGCCAGCAGCTTTCTTCTCGGACCCAACTATGGCTACACCTTC.

The CDR3 nucleotides read TGTGCCAGCAGGCGCTCTAACTATGGCTACACCTTC. Protein: CASRRSNYGYTF. This chain links TRBV6-5 with TRBJ1-2, with D unclear. The CDR3 sequence is 12 residues long. Germline V CDR1 and CDR2: MNHEY, SVGAGI. V lost 6 bases, J lost 0 bases, and 5 bases lay in between.